The 8 T cell receptor beta chains presented below share a single source sample, sequenced in a study of CD8 T cells in Susac syndrome. Roughly 0.5 to 1 ug RNA was reverse transcribed with random hexamers. TCRdb itself ran the immunoSEQ multiplex PCR reads through MiXCR, one entry per CDR3 protein. The data show 140,000 or so distinct CDR3 sequences, around 94% seen once. Specimen: CD4+ T cells from PBMCs. All receptors derive from a human donor in good health.

The chain combines TRBV24-1 with TRBJ1-5, with D hard to call. With 12 bases removed from V and 0 bases from J, the gap between germline ends came to 17 bases. The germline V gene encodes CDR1 KGHDR and CDR2 SFDVKD. This CDR3 region has 15 residues. As DNA, the CDR3 is TGTGCCCAACACTCTACATGTCCTAGCAATCAGCCCCAGCATTTT. Translation gives CAQHSTCPSNQPQHF.

This clonotype was picked up one time. The chain uses TRBV29-1 and TRBJ2-1; weak D call: TRBD2 (5 bases). V dropped 4 bases and J dropped 0 bases, with 13 bases sitting between them. The CDR3 length is 15 residues. Per the germline V gene, CDR1 is SQVTM and CDR2 is ANQGSEA. CDR3 in amino acids: CSVVTIISSYNEQFF. The CDR3 DNA reads as TGCAGCGTTGTGACTATTATTAGCTCCTACAATGAGCAGTTCTTC.

This sequence joins TRBV5-1 and TRBJ2-7, with TRBD1 identical over 8 bases. The CDR3 spans 16 residues. V gave up 3 bases and J gave up 3 bases; unmatched junction bases: 11. Germline CDR1 and CDR2: SGHRS and YFSETQ. CDR3 coding DNA: TGCGCCAGCAGCTCCGACCCGGACAGGGCGTACTACGAGCAGTACTTC. Residues: CASSSDPDRAYYEQYF.

The chain couples TRBV5-1 to TRBJ1-5; D is possibly TRBD1 (5 bases). V was clipped by 2 bases and J by 0 bases, with 9 bases between them. CDR1 is SGHRS and CDR2 is YFSETQ in the germline V gene. CDR3 length equals 15 residues. CDR3 DNA sequence: TGCGCCAGCAGCTTATCAGGGACTAGCAATCAGCCCCAGCATTTT. Translation gives CASSLSGTSNQPQHF. Filled out from reference TRBV5-1 and TRBJ1-5, the complete variable domain reads KAGVTQTPRYLIKTRGQQVTLSCSPISGHRSVSWYQQTPGQGLQFLFEYFSETQRNKGNFPGRFSGRQFSNSRSEMNVSTLELGDSALYLCASSLSGTSNQPQHFGDGTRLSIL.

V usage is TRBV19 and J usage is TRBJ2-7, with TRBD2 matching over 10 bases. The germline gives CDR1 LNHDA, CDR2 SQIVND (reference sequence). CDR3 length: 15 amino acids. Trimming at V came to 6 bases and at J to 2 bases, leaving 7 bases not matched to a gene. CDR3 amino acids: CASSLGLAATYEQYF. CDR3 coding DNA: TGTGCCAGTAGCCTCGGACTAGCGGCGACCTACGAGCAGTACTTC.

The chain combines TRBV7-2 with TRBJ2-7, with D uncertain. V gave up 0 bases and J gave up 5 bases, with 5 bases separating them. CDR3 size: 12 residues. Germline CDR1 reads SGHTA; CDR2 reads FQGNSA. The CDR3 loop reads CASSLAPNEQYF. DNA for the CDR3: TGTGCCAGCAGCTTAGCCCCTAACGAGCAGTACTTC.

This clonotype was detected only once. V gene TRBV2 combines with J gene TRBJ2-3, with 7 bases lining up with TRBD1. After removal of 7 bases from V and 0 bases from J, the junction contained 7 bases not matched to a gene. The CDR3 has 15 residues. In germline, CDR1 is SNHLY, CDR2 FYNNEI. The CDR3 loop reads CASNTQGSSTDTQYF. For the CDR3, the DNA is TGTGCCAGCAACACACAGGGGTCGAGCACAGATACGCAGTATTTT.

This CDR3 is CASSPLLGGETQYF. CDR3 nucleotides: TGTGCCAGCTCACCTCTCCTGGGAGGAGAGACCCAGTACTTC. This sequence joins TRBV18 and TRBJ2-5; maybe TRBD2 (6 bases). This CDR3 spans 14 amino acids. V lost 3 bases and J 4 bases, leaving 12 bases between the germline ends. Germline V gene sequence: CDR1 KGHSH, CDR2 LQKENI. Based on the CDR3 plus reference TRBV18 and TRBJ2-5, the full variable domain is NAGVMQNPRHLVRRRGQEARLRCSPMKGHSHVYWYRQLPEEGLKFMVYLQKENIIDESGMPKERFSAEFPKEGPSILRIQQVVRGDSAAYFCASSPLLGGETQYFGPGTRLLVL.